The next 12 T cell receptor beta chains were all read from a single sample in a study of OX40 agonist ivuxolimab in advanced cancers. Receptor amplification or capture employed the immunoSEQ multiplex PCR assay. Entries here come from immuneACCESS through TCRdb and include only in-frame sequences with V and J called. Some clones fail to appear in such tables; in the studies checked, an unresolved V gene covers under half of the shortfall, and the cause of the remainder is unknown. The sample yields about 64,000 clones; around 80% were counted once. The ten top clones hold less than 5% of the sample. The starting material was CD4+ or CD8+ T cells sorted from blood, obtained in a trial of the OX40 agonist ivuxolimab. The origin of the receptors is an adult with an advanced solid tumor such as melanoma, head and neck, liver or kidney cancer.

V gene TRBV7-2 combines with J gene TRBJ1-5; 9 bases are shared with TRBD1. The CDR3 runs 16 residues. Germline CDR1 and CDR2: SGHTA and FQGNSA. J was trimmed by 0 bases and V by 6 bases; bases with no gene match: 6. The CDR3 DNA reads as TGTGCCAGCAGTACGACAGGGGGAAATAGCAATCAGCCCCAGCATTTT. Its translation is CASSTTGGNSNQPQHF. The complete variable domain, with remaining parts taken from reference TRBV7-2 and TRBJ1-5, reads GAGVSQSPSNKVTEKGKDVELRCDPISGHTALYWYRQSLGQGLEFLIYFQGNSAPDKSGLPSDRFSAERTGGSVSTLTIQRTQQEDSAVYLCASSTTGGNSNQPQHFGDGTRLSIL.

The chain employs TRBV19 and TRBJ1-5, with a weak D call TRBD1 (6 bases). The V end was cut by 6 bases, the J end by 6 bases, with 12 bases between. Germline V CDR1 and CDR2: LNHDA, SQIVND (reference sequence). The CDR3 spans 13 residues. The CDR3 bases are TGTGCCAGTAGCTTAGACAGGTTTCAGCCCCAGCATTTT. It encodes CASSLDRFQPQHF.

This clone was seen just once. The chain combines TRBV5-4 with TRBJ2-7, with 9 bases lining up with TRBD1. The junction had 5 bases not matched to a gene; V was cut back by 2 bases and J by 5 bases. CDR3 length: 14 amino acids. Per germline, CDR1 SGHNT and CDR2 YYREEE (reference sequence). CDR3 loop: CASSLLGQGHEQYF. The CDR3 region has the DNA TGTGCCAGCAGCTTATTAGGACAGGGGCACGAGCAGTACTTC.

This chain uses TRBV19 with TRBJ1-5; D call uncertain. The germline V gene encodes CDR1 LNHDA and CDR2 SQIVND (reference sequence). V was cut by 5 bases and J by 5 bases, with 13 bases left in between. The CDR3 spans 14 residues. CDR3 protein: CASSGVAGYQPQHF. CDR3 DNA: TGTGCCAGTAGTGGTGTGGCAGGTTATCAGCCCCAGCATTTT. Using reference TRBV19 and TRBJ1-5 for the parts outside the CDR3, the full variable domain is DGGITQSPKYLFRKEGQNVTLSCEQNLNHDAMYWYRQDPGQGLRLIYYSQIVNDFQKGDIAEGYSVSREKKESFPLTVTSAQKNPTAFYLCASSGVAGYQPQHFGDGTRLSIL.

The chain links TRBV5-1 to TRBJ2-7; D is unclear. V was pared by 0 bases and J by 2 bases, with 3 bases between. The CDR3 totals 12 residues. Germline V gene sequence: CDR1 SGHRS, CDR2 YFSETQ. The CDR3 spells CASSLGAYEQYF. The DNA for the CDR3 is TGCGCCAGCAGCTTGGGCGCCTACGAGCAGTACTTC.

In this sample, this clone is medium-sized. The J gene is TRBJ2-7, the V gene TRBV6-5; TRBD1 matches at 12 bases. The length of the CDR3 is 15 residues. In germline, CDR1 is MNHEY, CDR2 SVGAGI. V was clipped by 6 bases and J by 4 bases; unmatched bases: 7. In DNA, the CDR3 is TGTGCCAGCAGCGGGACAGGGGGCGGTGGGTACGAGCAGTACTTC. This codes for CASSGTGGGGYEQYF.

The chain uses TRBV4-3 and TRBJ2-2; TRBD1 aligns across 7 bases. CDR1 LGHNA and CDR2 YSLEER come from the germline V gene. The junction had 6 bases not matched to a gene; V was cut back by 2 bases and J by 3 bases. The CDR3 has 16 residues. CDR3 DNA sequence: TGCGCCAGCAGCCAACCTCATACAGGGGACACCGGGGAGCTGTTTTTT. It is translated as CASSQPHTGDTGELFF.

The chain carries TRBV15 and TRBJ1-2, with 7 bases identical to TRBD1. There are 14 residues in the CDR3. CDR1 is LNHNV and CDR2 is YYDKDF in the germline V gene (reference sequence). Losses at the gene ends were 5 bases for V and 0 bases for J; bases not matched to a gene: 3. CDR3 DNA: TGTGCCACCAGCCACAGGGGAGCTAACTATGGCTACACCTTC. Its translation is CATSHRGANYGYTF.

This rearrangement joins TRBV30 to TRBJ2-3; D is ambiguous. V was shortened by 2 bases and J by 4 bases, with 7 bases between the two germline ends. CDR1 and CDR2 from the germline V gene are GTSNPN and SVGIG (reference sequence). The CDR3 is made up of 12 amino acids. Here the CDR3 reads CAWSPTPDTQYF. The CDR3, as DNA: TGTGCCTGGAGTCCAACTCCAGATACGCAGTATTTT. Full variable domain (outside the CDR3, taken from reference TRBV30 and TRBJ2-3): SQTIHQWPATLVQPVGSPLSLECTVEGTSNPNLYWYRQAAGRGLQLLFYSVGIGQISSEVPQNLSASRPQDRQFILSSKKLLLSDSGFYLCAWSPTPDTQYFGPGTRLTVL.

The CDR3 bases are TGTGCCAGCAGCTGGGGAGGACAGACTGACGGCTCACCCCTCCACTTT. Amino acids: CASSWGGQTDGSPLHF. The chain is built from TRBV11-3 and TRBJ1-6, with TRBD1 as a possible D gene (6 bases). The CDR3 contains 16 residues. Trimming took 4 bases from V and 10 from J, leaving 20 bases between them. Germline-derived CDR1 and CDR2 are SGHNT and YENEEA. The whole variable domain, remainder taken from reference TRBV11-3 and TRBJ1-6, is EAGVVQSPRYKIIEKKQPVAFWCNPISGHNTLYWYLQNLGQGPELLIRYENEEAVDDSQLPKDRFSAERLKGVDSTLKIQPAELGDSAVYLCASSWGGQTDGSPLHFGNGTRLTVT.

The chain employs TRBV18 and TRBJ1-5; weak D call: TRBD1 (6 bases). V was cut by 3 bases and J by 4 bases, with 16 bases left in between. The CDR3 is made up of 16 amino acids. Germline V lookup: CDR1 KGHSH, CDR2 LQKENI. CDR3 sequence reads: CASSPRATGLNQPQHF. The CDR3 DNA is TGTGCCAGCTCACCTCGCGCGACAGGACTTAATCAGCCCCAGCATTTT.

The rearrangement joins TRBV7-2 to TRBJ1-6; D may be TRBD1 (5 bases). CDR1 and CDR2 (germline): SGHTA, FQGNSA. This CDR3 has 15 residues. The V end lost 2 bases, the J end lost 5 bases, and 10 bases lay between the germline ends. CDR3 sequence (DNA): TGTGCCAGCAGCTTACAGGGTTCCCATAATTCACCCCTCCACTTT. Its translation is CASSLQGSHNSPLHF.